These 21 T cell receptor beta chains originate from one sample sequenced in a study of cytomegalovirus exposure and HLA in healthy donors. This PCR relied on a set of 60 Vbeta primers and 13 Jbeta primers. TCRdb's copy holds only in-frame clones and misses some; the assay was immunoSEQ multiplex PCR. This table has 98,000 or so clones, roughly four fifths appearing once. Sequences were obtained from PBMCs. All receptors come from a human donor in good health.

The chain combines TRBV18 with TRBJ2-1; D not certain. The germline gives CDR1 KGHSH, CDR2 LQKENI. The CDR3 has 14 amino acids. V shed 5 bases and J shed 1 base, with 9 bases lying between them. CDR3 sequence reads: CASSGQRSYNEQFF. The CDR3 DNA reads TGTGCCAGCTCAGGGCAGAGATCCTACAATGAGCAGTTCTTC.

This chain uses TRBV25-1 with TRBJ2-3, with 10 bases fitting TRBD2. CDR1 is MGHDK and CDR2 is SYGVNS in the germline V gene. The CDR3 loop spans 17 amino acids. With 5 bases clipped from V and 2 bases from J, the junction kept 10 bases outside the gene matches. The DNA for the CDR3 is TGTGCCAGCAGTAGGGCTAGCGGGAGCCAAGCCACAGATACGCAGTATTTT. Translation gives CASSRASGSQATDTQYF. The whole variable domain, filled in from reference TRBV25-1 and TRBJ2-3, reads EADIYQTPRYLVIGTGKKITLECSQTMGHDKMYWYQQDPGMELHLIHYSYGVNSTEKGDLSSESTVSRIRTEHFPLTLESARPSHTSQYLCASSRASGSQATDTQYFGPGTRLTVL.

This clone appeared a single time. The chain couples TRBV6-5 to TRBJ2-3; 7 bases agree with TRBD1. Trimming removed 2 bases from V and 1 base from J; junction bases left unmatched: 3. Germline assignment: CDR1 MNHEY and CDR2 SVGAGI. The CDR3 loop spans 15 amino acids. CDR3 residues: CASSYLGQGTDTQYF. DNA of the CDR3: TGTGCCAGCAGTTACCTAGGACAGGGCACAGATACGCAGTATTTT.

The CDR3 loop reads CASSFVGLNTEAFF. CDR3 DNA sequence: TGTGCCAGCAGCTTCGTGGGGCTGAACACTGAAGCTTTCTTT. The V and J genes are TRBV7-2 and TRBJ1-1, with D perhaps TRBD1 (5 bases). The CDR3 covers 14 residues. Per germline, CDR1 SGHTA and CDR2 FQGNSA. V lost 3 bases and J lost 0, with 8 bases in between. Based on the CDR3 plus reference TRBV7-2 and TRBJ1-1, the full variable domain is GAGVSQSPSNKVTEKGKDVELRCDPISGHTALYWYRQSLGQGLEFLIYFQGNSAPDKSGLPSDRFSAERTGGSVSTLTIQRTQQEDSAVYLCASSFVGLNTEAFFGQGTRLTVV.

CDR3 sequence: CASSPRRSSYNEQFF. The CDR3 nucleotides are TGTGCCAGCAGCCCGAGGAGGAGCTCCTACAATGAGCAGTTCTTC. The rearrangement links TRBV9 to TRBJ2-1; possible D gene TRBD2, 5 bases. This CDR3 contains 15 residues. The ends were cut back, 4 bases at V and 0 bases at J, with 11 bases in the middle. Germline V gene data show CDR1 as SGDLS and CDR2 as YYNGEE.

Only one count was recorded for this clone. The chain has TRBV2 and TRBJ2-5; D possibly corresponds to TRBD2 (6 bases). The CDR3 is made up of 15 amino acids. Between the trimmed V and J ends, which lost 2 bases and 2 bases, there was a span of 12 bases. Germline V lookup: CDR1 SNHLY, CDR2 FYNNEI. The CDR3 DNA reads TGTGCCAGCAGTGAAACTAGCTTTGTTCAAGAGACCCAGTACTTC. Translation: CASSETSFVQETQYF. Drawing the rest from reference TRBV2 and TRBJ2-5, the complete variable domain is EPEVTQTPSHQVTQMGQEVILRCVPISNHLYFYWYRQILGQKVEFLVSFYNNEISEKSEIFDDQFSVERPDGSNFTLKIRSTKLEDSAMYFCASSETSFVQETQYFGPGTRLLVL.

The V gene is TRBV7-2, the J gene TRBJ2-4, with D possibly TRBD1 on 5 matching bases. This CDR3 contains 13 residues. The germline V gene encodes CDR1 SGHTA and CDR2 FQGNSA. The V and J ends lost 2 bases and 15 bases respectively, with 17 bases between them. CDR3 nucleotides: TGTGCCAGCAGCTTAAGGACGTCGTACAGGTGGTACTTC. It codes for CASSLRTSYRWYF.

This clone was detected only a few times. The V and J genes are TRBV10-2 and TRBJ2-4; 7 bases are a match to TRBD2. The CDR3 is 17 amino acids. J was trimmed by 2 bases and V by 0 bases; bases with no gene match: 7. CDR1 is WSHSY and CDR2 is SAAADI in the germline V gene. CDR3 region: CASSESWGGSSKNIQYF. The CDR3 nucleotides are TGCGCCAGCAGTGAGTCATGGGGGGGTTCATCCAAAAACATTCAGTACTTC.

The V gene is TRBV2, the J gene TRBJ2-1; 16 positions agree with TRBD2. Looked up from germline, CDR1 is SNHLY and CDR2 is FYNNEI. This CDR3 contains 18 residues. Trimming at V came to 1 base and at J to 7 bases, leaving 7 bases not matched to a gene. The CDR3 region has the DNA TGTGCCAGCAGTGAAGGGTTCGGGACTAGCGGGGGGGCAAATGAGCAGTTCTTC. Protein product: CASSEGFGTSGGANEQFF. Together with reference TRBV2 and TRBJ2-1, the CDR3 gives the full variable domain: EPEVTQTPSHQVTQMGQEVILRCVPISNHLYFYWYRQILGQKVEFLVSFYNNEISEKSEIFDDQFSVERPDGSNFTLKIRSTKLEDSAMYFCASSEGFGTSGGANEQFFGPGTRLTVL.

V and J are TRBV5-1 and TRBJ1-1; D possibly corresponds to TRBD1 (6 bases). CDR3 length: 14 residues. The V gene's germline CDR1 is SGHRS and CDR2 YFSETQ. V lost 0 bases to trimming and J lost 1 base, with 7 bases between them. The CDR3 DNA is TGCGCCAGCAGCTTGGTACAGGGGAACACTGAAGCTTTCTTT. Translation gives CASSLVQGNTEAFF.

The rearrangement links TRBV18 to TRBJ1-1; 9 positions match TRBD1. CDR3 length equals 14 residues. Trimming at V came to 6 bases and at J to 8 bases, leaving 10 bases not matched to a gene. Germline V lookup: CDR1 KGHSH, CDR2 LQKENI. The CDR3 here is CASSLRQGDSEAFF. The CDR3 DNA reads TGTGCCAGCTCCCTTCGACAGGGGGATTCAGAAGCTTTCTTT.

The genes are TRBV27 and TRBJ2-1; 7 nucleotides agree with TRBD2. Germline loops: CDR1 MNHEY, CDR2 SMNVEV (reference sequence). Trimming removed 4 bases from V and 3 bases from J; junction bases left unmatched: 12. The length of the CDR3 is 17 residues. In DNA, the CDR3 is TGTGCCAGCAGTTCGGACCTACGCGGGAGTTTCTACAATGAGCAGTTCTTC. It translates to CASSSDLRGSFYNEQFF.

V usage is TRBV5-1 and J usage is TRBJ2-5; tentatively, D is TRBD2 (5 bases). Germline CDR1 and CDR2: SGHRS and YFSETQ. Trimming cost V 0 bases and J 2 bases, with 14 bases left between them. CDR3 length: 16 amino acids. For the CDR3, the DNA is TGCGCCAGCAGCTTGGTGCTCCCGGGATATCAAGAGACCCAGTACTTC. Translation: CASSLVLPGYQETQYF.

This clone was seen once. J is TRBJ2-5 and V is TRBV11-2; perhaps TRBD1 as D (5 bases). Trimming took off 3 bases at V and 2 bases at J, with 13 bases between the two ends. Germline values: CDR1 SGHAT, CDR2 FQNNGV. The CDR3 is made up of 15 amino acids. CDR3 sequence: CASSFGQLIQETQYF. CDR3 nucleotide sequence: TGTGCCAGCAGCTTCGGACAACTAATACAAGAGACCCAGTACTTC.

The rearrangement joins TRBV2 to TRBJ2-5; TRBD1 might be the D (6 bases). CDR1 is SNHLY and CDR2 is FYNNEI in the germline V gene. The CDR3 is 12 residues long. V lost 5 bases to trimming and J lost 3 bases, with 7 bases between them. The CDR3 spells CASSQGKETQYF. The CDR3 coding sequence is TGTGCCAGCAGTCAGGGGAAAGAGACCCAGTACTTC.

The chain recombines TRBV5-1 with TRBJ2-2; no firm D call. Germline V gene sequence: CDR1 SGHRS, CDR2 YFSETQ. This CDR3 has 14 residues. Trimming shortened V by 1 base and J by 6 bases, and 10 bases separated the two germline ends. The CDR3 nucleotides are TGCGCCAGCAGCTTGAGTACGGTTGCCGGGGAGCTGTTTTTT. It translates to CASSLSTVAGELFF.

The chain joins TRBV6-1 to TRBJ2-3, with 9 bases fitting TRBD2. Per germline, CDR1 MNHNS and CDR2 SASEGT. The CDR3 spans 12 residues. V shed 4 bases, J shed 14 bases, and the junction held 7 bases outside the gene matches. This CDR3 is CASSAGTSNRYF. The CDR3 DNA sequence: TGTGCCAGCAGTGCGGGGACTAGCAATCGGTATTTT.

The V gene is TRBV6-5, the J gene TRBJ2-5; a possible D gene is TRBD1 (6 bases). CDR3 length: 16 amino acids. Germline loops: CDR1 MNHEY, CDR2 SVGAGI. V was cut by 4 bases and J by 6 bases, with 21 bases left in between. The CDR3 nucleotides are TGTGCCAGCAGTTTTCGTATACAGGGTATCGGAAAGACCCAGTACTTC. Translating gives CASSFRIQGIGKTQYF.

V gene TRBV6-8 combines with J gene TRBJ2-7; TRBD2 agrees at 15 bases. The CDR3 length is 18 residues. The germline gives CDR1 MNHGY, CDR2 SAAAGT. V lost 7 bases, J lost 0 bases, and 10 bases stayed unmatched. The CDR3 protein is CASKEWTSGRAFSYEQYF. The CDR3 DNA reads as TGTGCCAGCAAGGAGTGGACTAGCGGGAGGGCCTTCTCCTACGAGCAGTACTTC.

The chain links TRBV6-1 to TRBJ2-1; 10 positions match TRBD1. The junction had 6 bases not matched to a gene; V was cut back by 6 bases and J by 7 bases. This CDR3 comprises 14 residues. Germline loops: CDR1 MNHNS, CDR2 SASEGT. CDR3 DNA sequence: TGTGCCAGCAGAACCGACAGGGGGCTGAATGAGCAGTTCTTC. This sequence encodes CASRTDRGLNEQFF.

This clone has a handful of counts. The rearrangement uses TRBV4-3 and TRBJ2-7; D is uncertain. The germline V and J ends were trimmed by 0 bases and 5 bases, with 14 bases remaining between them. The CDR3 consists of 15 residues. CDR1 and CDR2 (germline): LGHNA, YSLEER. The DNA of the CDR3 is TGCGCCAGCAGCCAAGATTACGGGTTACCCCACGAGCAGTACTTC. Residues: CASSQDYGLPHEQYF.